This note documents a single TCR beta chain sequence. The sample comes from a study of blood T cell repertoires in COVID-19. Study details: The samples span acute and convalescent COVID-19 from the United States, Italy and Spain. PBMCs, B-cell-depleted T cells, or T cells provided the cDNA or gDNA that made up the material.

The table came from immunoSEQ multiplex PCR; TCRdb's copy has only in-frame clones and leaves some out. The sample holds more than 300,000 clones, roughly 90% seen once. Germline-derived CDR1 and CDR2 are LNHNV and YYDKDF (reference sequence). This CDR3 has 17 residues. The V segment lost 0 bases and the J segment 7 bases; nucleotides outside the gene matches: 5. The material sequenced was peripheral blood. The source is a man younger than 35 who had recovered from COVID-19. V gene TRBV15 combines with J gene TRBJ2-2, with 13 bases lining up with TRBD2. CDR3 bases: TGTGCCACCAGCAGAGAAGGACTAGCGGGAGCCAGCGGGGAGCTGTTTTTT. Its translation is CATSREGLAGASGELFF. Combining the CDR3 with reference TRBV15 and TRBJ2-2 gives the whole variable domain DAMVIQNPRYQVTQFGKPVTLSCSQTLNHNVMYWYQQKSSQAPKLLFHYYDKDFNNEADTPDNFQSRRPNTSFCFLDIRSPGLGDTAMYLCATSREGLAGASGELFFGEGSRLTVL.